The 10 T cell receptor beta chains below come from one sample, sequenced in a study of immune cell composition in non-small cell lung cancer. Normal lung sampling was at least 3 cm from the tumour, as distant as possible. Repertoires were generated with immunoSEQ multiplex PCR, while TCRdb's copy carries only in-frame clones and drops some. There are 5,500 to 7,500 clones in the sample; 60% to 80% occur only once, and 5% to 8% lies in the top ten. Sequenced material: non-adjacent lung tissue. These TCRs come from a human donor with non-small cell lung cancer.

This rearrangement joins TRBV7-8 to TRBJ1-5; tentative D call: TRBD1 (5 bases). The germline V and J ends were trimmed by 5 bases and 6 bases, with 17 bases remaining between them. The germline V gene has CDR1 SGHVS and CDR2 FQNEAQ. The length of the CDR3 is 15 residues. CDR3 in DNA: TGTGCCAGCAGCCTGACCGGGGGTGCGGCTCAGCCCCAGCATTTT. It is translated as CASSLTGGAAQPQHF. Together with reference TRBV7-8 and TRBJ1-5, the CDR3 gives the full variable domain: GAGVSQSPRYKVAKRGQDVALRCDPISGHVSLFWYQQALGQGPEFLTYFQNEAQLDKSGLPSDRFFAERPEGSVSTLKIQRTQQEDSAVYLCASSLTGGAAQPQHFGDGTRLSIL.

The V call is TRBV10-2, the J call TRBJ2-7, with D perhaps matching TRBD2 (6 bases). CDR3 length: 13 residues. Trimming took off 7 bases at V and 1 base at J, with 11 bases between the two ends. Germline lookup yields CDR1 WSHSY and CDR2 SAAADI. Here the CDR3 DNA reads TGCGCCAGCAAAACGGGGGAGTCCTACGAGCAGTACTTC. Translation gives CASKTGESYEQYF.

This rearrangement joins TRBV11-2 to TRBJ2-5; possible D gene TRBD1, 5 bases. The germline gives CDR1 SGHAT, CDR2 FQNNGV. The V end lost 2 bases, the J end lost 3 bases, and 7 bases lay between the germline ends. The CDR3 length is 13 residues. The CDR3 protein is CASSLQGEETQYF. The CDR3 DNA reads TGTGCCAGCAGCTTACAGGGTGAAGAGACCCAGTACTTC.

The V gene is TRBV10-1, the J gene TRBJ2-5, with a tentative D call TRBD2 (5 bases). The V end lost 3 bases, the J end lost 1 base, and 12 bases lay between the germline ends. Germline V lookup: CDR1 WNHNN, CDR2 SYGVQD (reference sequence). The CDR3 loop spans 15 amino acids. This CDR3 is CASSDPGLGQETQYF. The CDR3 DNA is TGCGCCAGCAGTGATCCAGGACTGGGCCAAGAGACCCAGTACTTC.

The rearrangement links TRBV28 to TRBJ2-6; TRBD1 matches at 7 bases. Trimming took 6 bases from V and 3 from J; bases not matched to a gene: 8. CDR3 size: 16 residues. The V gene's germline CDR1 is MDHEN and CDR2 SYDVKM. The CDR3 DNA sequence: TGTGCCAGCAGCGGGACAGAAATAGATGGGGCCAACGTCCTGACTTTC. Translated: CASSGTEIDGANVLTF.

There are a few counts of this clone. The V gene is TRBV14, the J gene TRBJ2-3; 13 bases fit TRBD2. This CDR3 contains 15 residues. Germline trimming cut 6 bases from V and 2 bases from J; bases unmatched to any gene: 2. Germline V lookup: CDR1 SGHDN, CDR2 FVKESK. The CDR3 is CASRGLAGHTDTQYF. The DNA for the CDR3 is TGTGCCAGCAGGGGACTAGCGGGGCACACAGATACGCAGTATTTT.

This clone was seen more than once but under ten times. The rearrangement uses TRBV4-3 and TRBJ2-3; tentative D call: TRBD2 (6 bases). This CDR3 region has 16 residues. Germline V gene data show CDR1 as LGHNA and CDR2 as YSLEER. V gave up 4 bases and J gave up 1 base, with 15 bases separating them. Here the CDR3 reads CASSPVGLGGTDTQYF. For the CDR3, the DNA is TGCGCCAGCAGCCCCGTGGGACTTGGTGGCACAGATACGCAGTATTTT.

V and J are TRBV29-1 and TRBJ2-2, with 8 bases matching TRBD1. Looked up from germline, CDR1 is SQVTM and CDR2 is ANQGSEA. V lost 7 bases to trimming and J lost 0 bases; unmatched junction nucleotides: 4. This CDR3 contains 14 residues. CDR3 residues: CSALTGANTGELFF. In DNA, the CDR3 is TGCAGCGCCCTGACAGGGGCGAACACCGGGGAGCTGTTTTTT.

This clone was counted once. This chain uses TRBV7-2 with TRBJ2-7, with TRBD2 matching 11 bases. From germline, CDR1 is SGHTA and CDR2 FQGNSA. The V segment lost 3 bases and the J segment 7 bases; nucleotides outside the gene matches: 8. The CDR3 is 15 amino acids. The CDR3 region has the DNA TGTGCCAGCAGCTTCCCCACTAGCGGGGGTGATGAGCAGTACTTC. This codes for CASSFPTSGGDEQYF.

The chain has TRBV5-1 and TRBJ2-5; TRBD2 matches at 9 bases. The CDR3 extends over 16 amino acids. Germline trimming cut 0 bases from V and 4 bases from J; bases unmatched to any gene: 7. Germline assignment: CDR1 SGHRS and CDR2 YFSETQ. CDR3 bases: TGCGCCAGCAGCTTGGGAGTAGCGGGAGTGCGAGAGACCCAGTACTTC. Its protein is CASSLGVAGVRETQYF.